This section outlines one T cell receptor beta chain sequence together with its context. Its cognate antigen is unknown. This sample is drawn from a study of type 1 regulatory T cells. TCRdb itself ran the reads through MiXCR, one entry per CDR3 protein. The sample shows roughly 67,000 distinct CDR3 sequences, about 60% of them seen only once. This CDR3 is built from 16 residues. The germline gives CDR1 SGHVS, CDR2 FQNEAQ. With V trimmed by 1 base and J by 4 bases, 5 bases remained unmatched. Sequenced material: cultured T cells, either the whole culture or a sorted T cell fraction (not recorded which). Subset meaning: Tr1-enriched cell product generated in vitro against host alloantigens. The TCR originated in a human donor in good health. The chain combines TRBV7-8 with TRBJ2-3, with 10 bases that match TRBD2. The CDR3 DNA is TGTGCCAGCAGCTTAGTACCTAGCGGGAGTTCAGATACGCAGTATTTT. It codes for CASSLVPSGSSDTQYF.